The 18 T cell receptor beta chains presented below share a single source sample, sequenced in a study of T cells after posttransplantation cyclophosphamide. TCRdb's table, derived via immunoSEQ multiplex PCR, lists solely in-frame clones and lacks some. Of tens of thousands of clones in the sample, about 94% were seen once. The sequencing input was PBMCs. The receptors come from a woman aged 25 to 39 in good health and a related stem cell transplant donor.

This chain uses TRBV30 with TRBJ2-3; 12 nucleotides match TRBD2. Per the germline V gene, CDR1 is GTSNPN and CDR2 is SVGIG (reference sequence). After removal of 2 bases from V and 5 bases from J, the junction contained 5 bases not matched to a gene. The CDR3 consists of 15 residues. For the CDR3, the DNA is TGTGCCTGGAGTCCGCTAGCGGGGGGGGGAGATACGCAGTATTTT. Translating gives CAWSPLAGGGDTQYF.

The chain recombines TRBV6-5 with TRBJ1-2; the D is unclear. The CDR3 totals 16 residues. The V gene's germline CDR1 is MNHEY and CDR2 SVGAGI. Trimming cost V 2 bases and J 0 bases, with 13 bases left between them. The CDR3 coding sequence is TGTGCCAGCAGTTACGATCGAAAGACTTCTAACTATGGCTACACCTTC. Residues: CASSYDRKTSNYGYTF.

This clone has only one observation. This sequence joins TRBV4-2 and TRBJ2-3, with TRBD2 matching 16 bases. Unmatched junction bases numbered 12, after V lost 0 bases and J lost 3 bases. The CDR3 loop spans 21 amino acids. Germline V CDR1 and CDR2: LGHNA, YNFKEQ. The DNA of the CDR3 is TGTGCCAGCAGCCAAGAAATCGGGACTAGCGGGGGGGCGGGTGCAACAGATACGCAGTATTTT. Residues: CASSQEIGTSGGAGATDTQYF.

The chain is built from TRBV7-9 and TRBJ2-7; 8 bases map to TRBD2. The CDR3 totals 15 residues. CDR1 and CDR2 from the germline V gene are SEHNR and FQNEAQ (reference sequence). J gave up 2 bases and V 5 bases, and 8 bases lay outside the gene matches. The CDR3 sequence: CASSVSGAYPYEQYF. The CDR3 DNA is TGTGCCAGCAGCGTTAGCGGGGCTTACCCCTACGAGCAGTACTTC.

The rearrangement links TRBV6-4 to TRBJ1-5, with 7 bases aligning to TRBD1. This CDR3 spans 17 amino acids. V dropped 8 bases and J dropped 3; count of bases not matched to a gene: 16. Germline V lookup: CDR1 MRHNA, CDR2 SNTAGT. CDR3 sequence reads: CASGDSLGVSLNQPQHF. CDR3 DNA: TGTGCCAGCGGGGACAGTCTTGGGGTCTCCCTCAATCAGCCCCAGCATTTT.

This clone was counted once. The chain employs TRBV2 and TRBJ2-7; 8 positions match TRBD1. In germline, CDR1 is SNHLY, CDR2 FYNNEI. The CDR3 length is 14 residues. The V gene end was trimmed by 4 bases and the J gene end by 6 bases; junction bases not matched to a gene: 8. The CDR3 DNA follows: TGTGCCAGCAGTGTCGACAGGGGCGCAGGCGAGCAGTACTTC. Translation: CASSVDRGAGEQYF.

The chain combines TRBV7-9 with TRBJ2-5, with a possible D match to TRBD1 (7 bases). The germline V gene encodes CDR1 SEHNR and CDR2 FQNEAQ (reference sequence). CDR3 length equals 15 residues. The ends were cut back, 5 bases at V and 5 bases at J, with 18 bases in the middle. CDR3 DNA sequence: TGTGCCAGCAGCCCCGAAGGAGGGGGCTACGAGACCCAGTACTTC. Translating gives CASSPEGGGYETQYF.

The chain carries TRBV15 and TRBJ1-2; unclear D gene. V was shortened by 0 bases and J by 2 bases, with 13 bases between the two germline ends. The CDR3 contains 16 residues. Germline V gene sequence: CDR1 LNHNV, CDR2 YYDKDF (reference sequence). The CDR3: CATSRDGVGRNYGYTF. CDR3 bases: TGTGCCACCAGCAGAGATGGGGTGGGCAGAAACTATGGCTACACCTTC. The full variable domain, in which reference TRBV15 and TRBJ1-2 provide the parts outside the CDR3, is DAMVIQNPRYQVTQFGKPVTLSCSQTLNHNVMYWYQQKSSQAPKLLFHYYDKDFNNEADTPDNFQSRRPNTSFCFLDIRSPGLGDTAMYLCATSRDGVGRNYGYTFGSGTRLTVV.

The V gene is TRBV10-3, the J gene TRBJ2-1; 11 bases are a match to TRBD2. The CDR3 spans 14 residues. From germline, CDR1 is ENHRY and CDR2 SYGVKD. V was clipped by 8 bases and J by 7 bases; unmatched bases: 7. The CDR3 loop reads CAIGHSGGANEQFF. The CDR3 coding sequence is TGTGCCATCGGTCATAGCGGGGGGGCGAATGAGCAGTTCTTC.

The chain couples TRBV5-4 to TRBJ1-1; 8 nucleotides align to TRBD1. The CDR3 is 15 amino acids. From germline, CDR1 is SGHNT and CDR2 YYREEE (reference sequence). Trimming at V came to 3 bases and at J to 1 base, leaving 5 bases not matched to a gene. This CDR3 is CASSSTGTGNTEAFF. CDR3 nucleotide sequence: TGTGCCAGCAGCTCCACCGGGACAGGGAACACTGAAGCTTTCTTT.

The gene calls are TRBV4-2 and TRBJ2-3; either TRBD1 or TRBD2 may supply D (6 bases each). The CDR3 is made up of 16 amino acids. V was trimmed by 2 bases and J by 1 base, leaving 13 bases between them. Germline CDR1 is LGHNA and CDR2 is YNFKEQ. The CDR3 loop is CASSQSSGARTDTQYF. CDR3 nucleotides: TGTGCCAGCAGCCAATCCTCGGGGGCCCGCACAGATACGCAGTATTTT.

The chain joins TRBV6-1 to TRBJ2-2, with 7 bases that match TRBD1. Germline V gene data show CDR1 as MNHNS and CDR2 as SASEGT. The CDR3 length is 13 residues. The J segment lost 8 bases and the V segment lost 8 bases, leaving 8 bases of the junction unmatched. The CDR3 bases are TGTGCCAGCCAGACAGGGATGTTGGGGGAGCTGTTTTTT. Its protein product is CASQTGMLGELFF.

This clone has a single count. The chain couples TRBV7-2 to TRBJ1-1; possible D gene TRBD1, 5 bases. The germline gives CDR1 SGHTA, CDR2 FQGNSA. The length of the CDR3 is 12 residues. Trimming cost V 1 base and J 6 bases, with 6 bases left between them. CDR3 coding DNA: TGTGCCAGCAGCTTAGGGGGCGCTGAAGCTTTCTTT. Translating gives CASSLGGAEAFF.

The CDR3 coding sequence is TGTGCCATTCTAACCGGGAACACCATATATTTT. Protein: CAILTGNTIYF. J is TRBJ1-3 and V is TRBV19, with D unclear. V was trimmed by 10 bases and J by 7 bases, leaving 11 bases between them. CDR1 and CDR2 (germline): LNHDA, SQIVND (reference sequence). The CDR3 loop spans 11 amino acids. The full variable domain, its missing parts supplied by reference TRBV19 and TRBJ1-3, is DGGITQSPKYLFRKEGQNVTLSCEQNLNHDAMYWYRQDPGQGLRLIYYSQIVNDFQKGDIAEGYSVSREKKESFPLTVTSAQKNPTAFYLCAILTGNTIYFGEGSWLTVV.

The J gene is TRBJ1-5, the V gene TRBV27, with D unclear. V shed 6 bases and J shed 4 bases, with 13 bases lying between them. The CDR3 runs 14 residues. The germline V gene has CDR1 MNHEY and CDR2 SMNVEV (reference sequence). The CDR3 DNA sequence: TGTGCCAGCAGGCCCTGGTCGGGGAATCAGCCCCAGCATTTT. Protein product: CASRPWSGNQPQHF.

The rearrangement joins TRBV5-6 to TRBJ2-2; D is possibly TRBD2 (6 bases). V shed 4 bases and J shed 4 bases, with 26 bases lying between them. Germline-derived CDR1 and CDR2 are SGHDT and YYEEEE. The CDR3 runs to 19 residues. The CDR3: CASSPGRDWVVASTGELFF. The CDR3 nucleotides are TGTGCCAGCAGCCCAGGCCGGGACTGGGTGGTCGCGAGCACCGGGGAGCTGTTTTTT.

The chain has TRBV19 and TRBJ2-7; TRBD1 is a possible D gene (6 bases). Germline V lookup: CDR1 LNHDA, CDR2 SQIVND (reference sequence). This CDR3 has 15 residues. Trimming cost V 1 base and J 2 bases, with 12 bases left between them. The CDR3 sequence is CASSIGWTDTYEQYF. As DNA, the CDR3 is TGTGCCAGTAGTATAGGGTGGACAGACACCTACGAGCAGTACTTC. The full variable domain, its missing parts supplied by reference TRBV19 and TRBJ2-7, is DGGITQSPKYLFRKEGQNVTLSCEQNLNHDAMYWYRQDPGQGLRLIYYSQIVNDFQKGDIAEGYSVSREKKESFPLTVTSAQKNPTAFYLCASSIGWTDTYEQYFGPGTRLTVT.

The chain combines TRBV10-3 with TRBJ1-5; D gene unclear. Trimming cost V 8 bases and J 5 bases, with 10 bases left between them. The CDR3 spans 12 residues. Looked up from germline, CDR1 is ENHRY and CDR2 is SYGVKD. For the CDR3, the DNA is TGTGCCATCGCTCACGGGGATCAGCCCCAGCATTTT. This encodes CAIAHGDQPQHF.